This T cell receptor (beta chain) was captured in a study of blood T cell repertoires in COVID-19. Study overall: Whether acute or convalescent, the COVID-19 samples came from the United States, Italy and Spain.

Each participant's cohort was designated according to participant-reported clinical history. Data came from immunoSEQ multiplex PCR; TCRdb stores just in-frame clones and leaves some out. The sample shows about 150,000 clones, roughly 90% of them seen only once. Sequenced: PBMCs or T cells enriched from blood (not recorded which). The TCR sequence derives from a man aged 50 to 60 who had recovered from COVID-19.

The CDR3: CASSKARGGSYNEQFF. CDR3 bases: TGTGCCAGCAGCAAAGCGCGAGGGGGCTCCTACAATGAGCAGTTCTTC. This chain joins TRBV21-1 and TRBJ2-1; TRBD1 is the table's D call, not checked against the DNA. TRBV21-1 is a listed pseudogene. This CDR3 has 16 amino acids.